This T cell receptor beta chain is from a study of T cell responses to AZD1222 COVID-19 vaccine. Worth noting for this clone: Its antigen remains unidentified.

Method: immunoSEQ multiplex PCR; TCRdb's copy keeps in-frame clones and lacks some. The table has around 160,000 clones, 90% to 95% seen once; the top ten hold approximately 2%. Points from the study as a whole: Clonal diversity was possibly underestimated, and white British individuals and females predominated among donors. Reportedly, nearly half the spike-specific TCRs target unmutated variant regions.

V gave up 5 bases and J gave up 1 base, with 9 bases separating them. The CDR3 covers 13 residues. The sequencing here drew on peripheral blood, taken on day 0 of AZD1222 vaccination. The chain carries TRBV12-3 or TRBV12-4 and TRBJ2-7, with D maybe TRBD2 (5 bases). This clonotype originated in an adult in good health. The CDR3 nucleotides are TGTGCCAGCAGTCCCCGGGGTTCCTACGAGCAGTACTTC. Translation gives CASSPRGSYEQYF.